Listed below are T cell receptor beta chains from one sample, sequenced in a study of CD8 T cells in Susac syndrome. TCRdb re-called the immunoSEQ multiplex PCR reads through MiXCR, storing one row per CDR3 protein. The sample consists of about 180,000 distinct CDR3 sequences, roughly 94% of them appearing once. The sample consisted of CD4+ T cells from PBMCs. These receptors were taken from a human donor with Susac syndrome. The CDR3 runs from the conserved cysteine through the conserved F or W. Fields, in order: V gene, J gene, CDR3 protein.

TRBV20-1,TRBJ1-2,CSAPSDSNYGYTF
TRBV20-1,TRBJ2-7,CSATGAQASYEQYF
TRBV4-2,TRBJ1-4,CASSQASGEKLFF
TRBV9,TRBJ1-2,CASSVEGQGYGYTF
TRBV11-2,TRBJ2-3,CASTQEGGGITDTQYF
TRBV6-5,TRBJ2-5,CASSLGTAQETQYF
TRBV18,TRBJ2-3,CASSPRLGTQYF
TRBV7-9,TRBJ1-2,CASSLEGYTF
TRBV11-2,TRBJ1-3,CASSLINTIYF
TRBV15,TRBJ1-6,CATSRDRGQLYSPLHF
TRBV11-2,TRBJ2-6,CASSWAGANVLTF
TRBV20-1,TRBJ2-2,CSAIKAGLNTGELFF
TRBV20-1,TRBJ1-1,CSAREDRVSTEAFF
TRBV6-5,TRBJ2-7,CASSSLGEQYF
TRBV12-3/TRBV12-4,TRBJ1-5,CASGLETQPQHF
TRBV20-1,TRBJ2-2,CSASDLNTGELFF
TRBV7-2,TRBJ2-1,CASSLVVAGDPRHEQFF
TRBV30,TRBJ2-5,CAWDGTSGGVETQYF
TRBV14,TRBJ2-5,CASSEGGGAPLQETQYF
TRBV19,TRBJ2-5,CASSTELAGGGETQYF
TRBV29-1,TRBJ2-7,CSVQLAGYRQYF
TRBV5-1,TRBJ2-1,CASSSARRGEGYNEQFF
TRBV29-1,TRBJ1-1,CSVDGLGRSEAFF
TRBV7-2,TRBJ2-6,CASSWDLSGANVLTF
TRBV28,TRBJ2-7,CASSPRDSPYEQYF
TRBV20-1,TRBJ2-3,CSTTGLGTDTQYF
TRBV29-1,TRBJ1-2,CSVAPRDGYTF
TRBV19,TRBJ2-1,CASSTQPQGRGQFF
TRBV6-6,TRBJ2-6,CASTLEGAGANVLTF
TRBV6-1,TRBJ2-4,CASSEQGAPGDIQYF
TRBV12-3/TRBV12-4,TRBJ2-2,CASRGRTSNTGELFF
TRBV5-1,TRBJ1-2,CASSSQGADGYTF
TRBV5-4,TRBJ2-3,CASSPQFRVSTDTQYF
TRBV5-1,TRBJ2-5,CASSPRPTRETQYF
TRBV7-2,TRBJ1-1,CASSLNPTSPQRNTEAFF
TRBV20-1,NA,CSAIRGDQFF
TRBV3-1,TRBJ1-1,CASRATHMNTEAFF
TRBV24-1,TRBJ2-3,CASAGPDTQYF
TRBV4-2,TRBJ2-7,CASSQDLWRRDEQYF
TRBV29-1,TRBJ2-5,CSVGGVGFQETQYF
TRBV4-3,TRBJ1-1,CASSQGRANTEAFF
TRBV6-2/TRBV6-3,TRBJ2-1,CASSWGFRGSSYNEQFF
TRBV20-1,TRBJ2-7,CSASGQGMRNEQYF
TRBV7-2,TRBJ2-1,CASSLGASYNEQFF
TRBV29-1,TRBJ1-2,CSVQHPGATANYGYTF
TRBV5-6,TRBJ1-2,CASSLVVGGYTF
TRBV7-9,TRBJ2-3,CASSPEGRSTDTQYF
TRBV7-9,TRBJ2-5,CASSPPFGRRQTQYF
TRBV29-1,TRBJ1-2,CSVTLQGAGYGYTF
TRBV6-1,TRBJ1-5,CASSEVGGNQPQHF
TRBV4-2,TRBJ1-5,CASSQDWDSSWQPQHF